This T cell receptor beta chain was identified during a study of long-term antiretroviral therapy in people with HIV (dated by TCRdb to 2021 to 2024). At the level of the whole study: Collection of the earliest samples took place about a decade ahead of the 2015 WHO recommendation for immediate ART, at a time when ART was typically delayed until CD4 counts fell. A total of about 180 cryopreserved PBMC samples were contributed to the cohort by 30 adults with confirmed HIV infection, with samples collected serially over a mean of about 6 years (range 1-12). Among the approximately 32 participants with HIV, about 11 were female. This retrospective serial study examined whether starting ART and sustained HIV suppression were associated with changes in the composition and diversity of the TRB repertoire in peripheral blood. No cross-contamination during QIAcube processing was seen in test extractions of a monoclonal T-cell line run alongside 33 polyclonal samples.

General study outcomes and caveats: Because pre-ART samples had limited cell numbers, profiling was done on unsorted PBMC rather than on sorted CD4+ and CD8+ T cells. The repertoire was dominated across all time points by expanded TRB clones identified before ART initiation, although this dominance was seen to fluctuate and to decrease in many PLHIV after ART. Compared with controls, HIV repertoires had narrower CDR3 length ranges, and the network structure pointed to an antigen-experienced repertoire that shifted only slightly toward naive after ART. Inferences about post-ART repertoire changes were limited because no data were available on ART adherence, viral resistance or therapy changes. Owing to limited PBMC availability, only the TCR beta chain was sequenced, without alpha chain pairing. The samples span the years 2004 to 2017, and the ART regimens used may be less effective than current regimens. Starting ART was linked to a significant rise in TRB diversity, yet even with long-term ART the diversity remained significantly lower than in transplant donor controls.

Of note for this clone: Its antigen is unknown. The sample holds no much larger clone one base away, and base qualities are not on file.

For CDR1 and CDR2, the germline V gene (reference sequence) lists PRHDT and FYEKMQ. V ends up 3 bases short and J 0 bases short, with an unmatched junction base count of 4. Counted from cysteine to phenylalanine, this CDR3 has 15 amino acids. The only DNA kept is the CDR3, 45 bases in frame from the first base. To be included, a participant needed at least one PBMC sample from before ART initiation plus at least two post-ART samples. All participants with HIV were treated in the United States of America. Cryopreserved samples of 1-10 million PBMC were thawed and washed before DNA extraction. At the time of the earliest PBMC sample, participants with HIV were aged between about 23 and 55 years. Per participant, PBMC samples came from 1-4 timepoints prior to ART initiation and 2-8 timepoints following ART initiation, for a median of 7 samples. Serial HIV viral load, CD4+ T-cell count, ART history and demographic data were obtained for every participant. Genomic DNA was extracted from unsorted PBMC with a Qiagen kit on a QIAcube, processed in batches of 12 samples.

The immunoSEQ hsTCRB v3.0 assay was used at survey level resolution to sequence the TRB variable region. The targeted TRB sequencing depth was about 40,000-55,000 T-cell genomes per sample. TRB libraries were pooled and sequenced on an Illumina MiSeq using a v3 150-cycle kit. For the original study's pipeline: Repertoire analysis was performed in R inside a reproducible Nextflow workflow that covered QC, data transformation and analysis. LymphoSeq2, an R package for exploring AIRR-Seq data, was used to implement custom analyses. A handful of samples yielding fewer than 5000 total TRB sequences were excluded, leaving 150 to 200 analyzed HIV repertoires. Among the 180 or so HIV repertoires that were kept, roughly 58 were collected before ART initiation and more than 120 were collected after ART initiation. Repertoires were downsampled to 5000 TRB nucleotide sequences, with summary statistics averaged over 100 downsampling iterations. TRB sequences were retained for analysis only if CDR3 regions of at least seven amino acids were present. Diversity was assessed using a clonality score derived from Shannon entropy and using the Gini coefficient. In the repertoire networks, any two of the top 5000 CDR3 amino acid sequences were connected whenever the two sequences differed by an edit distance of one. Antigen specificity groups and MHC restriction were predicted for TRB CDR3 amino acid sequences with GLIPH2. To flag known associations with CMV, EBV, HIV or tissue antigens, CDR3 amino acid sequences were compared against VDJdb and McPAS-TCR. Pre-ART, post-ART and control groups were compared with Wilcoxon signed-rank tests and Holm-Bonferroni correction. TCRdb took this table from immuneACCESS and kept in-frame rearrangements with V and J called. Such tables lack part of the clones; where checked against another copy, unresolved V genes explain under half of the gap, and the rest is unexplained. D and trimming come from the DNA, and the V and J calls and clone size come from that table. The sample table contains approximately 24,000 clones; only one count was recorded for roughly 82% of them. 5.5% of the sample lies in the top ten.

The V gene is TRBV13 and the J gene is TRBJ1-1; 7 of the junction bases match TRBD1. The sequenced sample was unsorted PBMCs, obtained 1.1 years before starting antiretroviral therapy. This sequence originates from a woman aged 25-40 years with HIV. DNA sequence: TGTGCCAGCAGCTTGGCGGGACAGTTGAACACTGAAGCTTTCTTT. Translated, this gives CASSLAGQLNTEAFF.